A single sample gave rise to the 13 T cell receptor beta chains below, sequenced in a study of Ad26.COV2.S vaccination and SARS-CoV-2 variants. Profiling relied on immunoSEQ multiplex PCR, and the TCRdb table lists in-frame clones only, not all of them. The sample includes some 370,000 clones, under 90% of them seen just once. Treatment noted: some 19 received Ad26.COV2.S at low or high dose, single or two shots; several received placebo; per-sample allocation not given. Sampling occurred on day 63 after the first vaccine or placebo injection. The source was peripheral blood, collected in a trial of Ad26.COV2.S vaccine versus placebo. The receptors stem from a person aged 18-65 years who received the Ad26.COV2.S COVID-19 vaccine or a placebo.

This chain links TRBV7-2 with TRBJ2-7, with D tentatively TRBD1 (5 bases). Germline V gene sequence: CDR1 SGHTA, CDR2 FQGNSA. V lost 3 bases to trimming and J lost 6 bases, with 15 bases between them. CDR3 length: 14 amino acids. CDR3 bases: TGTGCCAGCAGCTTCGGGTGGTCAGGGCTCGAGCAGTACTTC. Translation gives CASSFGWSGLEQYF.

The chain uses TRBV12-3 or TRBV12-4 and TRBJ1-1; D unclear. V was clipped by 4 bases and J by 7 bases, with 10 bases between them. CDR3 length equals 12 residues. In nucleotides, the CDR3 is TGTGCCAGCAGTTCCCCGGCACGTGAAGCTTTCTTT. Protein product: CASSSPAREAFF.

This clone has only one observation. This may be a read error: a much more frequent sequence differs by one nucleotide. The chain recombines TRBV12-3 or TRBV12-4 with TRBJ1-3; D gene ambiguous. The ends were cut back, 6 bases at V and 0 bases at J, with 3 bases in the middle. This CDR3 contains 12 residues. CDR3 sequence reads: CASSYSGNTIYF. The DNA for the CDR3 is TGTGCCAGCAGCTACTCTGGAAACACCATATATTTT.

The J gene is TRBJ1-1, the V gene TRBV7-6; D may be TRBD1 (6 bases). Between the trimmed V and J ends, which lost 8 bases and 5 bases, there was a span of 21 bases. Germline V gene lookup returns CDR1 SGHVS and CDR2 FNYEAQ. CDR3 size: 15 residues. The CDR3 nucleotides are TGTGCCAGCTCCCCCGGGGCAGGAAGGGGGACTGAAGCTTTCTTT. Its translation: CASSPGAGRGTEAFF.

The rearrangement uses TRBV18 and TRBJ1-3; 7 bases are shared with TRBD1. CDR3 length: 14 residues. V gave up 5 bases and J gave up 4 bases; unmatched junction bases: 5. Germline V gene sequence: CDR1 KGHSH, CDR2 LQKENI. CDR3 nucleotides: TGTGCCAGCTCAGATCGGACAGGCGGAAACACCATATATTTT. Its protein is CASSDRTGGNTIYF.

The genes are TRBV7-9 and TRBJ2-1; 7 bases align to TRBD2. From germline, CDR1 is SEHNR and CDR2 FQNEAQ (reference sequence). This CDR3 is 15 amino acids long. The V gene end was trimmed by 5 bases and the J gene end by 9 bases; junction bases not matched to a gene: 13. CDR3 nucleotide sequence: TGTGCCAGCAGCATAGGCAGTAAGGGGAGGGGTGAGCAGTTCTTC. It specifies CASSIGSKGRGEQFF.

The rearrangement links TRBV11-3 to TRBJ1-6; 7 nucleotides match TRBD1. V lost 3 bases and J lost 9; bases outside the gene matches: 2. The CDR3 runs 13 residues. CDR1 is SGHNT, CDR2 YENEEA, per germline. The CDR3, as DNA: TGTGCCAGCAGCTTGAACAGGGGTTCACCCCTCCACTTT. It codes for CASSLNRGSPLHF.

The gene calls are TRBV10-2 and TRBJ2-2; D unresolved. CDR1 and CDR2 from the germline V gene are WSHSY and SAAADI. The V end was cut by 6 bases, the J end by 3 bases, with 11 bases between. The CDR3 is 14 residues long. The CDR3 is CASRAFIDTGELFF. CDR3 DNA: TGCGCCAGCAGGGCATTCATAGACACCGGGGAGCTGTTTTTT.

This sequence joins TRBV5-1 and TRBJ2-7; D ambiguous. CDR1 and CDR2 from the germline V gene are SGHRS and YFSETQ. Between the trimmed V and J ends, which lost 7 bases and 7 bases, there was a span of 15 bases. The CDR3 totals 12 residues. For the CDR3, the DNA is TGCGCCAGCCCCTTCTCTTCCTTGGAGCAGTACTTC. It encodes CASPFSSLEQYF.

This clone was seen once. CDR3: CASSQMLSEQFF. The CDR3 DNA follows: TGTGCCAGCAGCCAGATGCTCAGTGAGCAGTTCTTC. The chain uses TRBV3-1 (or the pseudogene TRBV3-2) and TRBJ2-1; D is unclear. The CDR3 extends over 12 amino acids. Germline V CDR1 and CDR2: LGHDT, YNNKEL (reference sequence). Trimming pared 3 bases from V and 9 bases from J, leaving 9 bases between.

The genes are TRBV5-1 and TRBJ2-1; 8 nucleotides match TRBD2. The CDR3 has 14 residues. CDR1 is SGHRS, CDR2 YFSETQ, per germline. J gave up 5 bases and V 6 bases, and 7 bases lay outside the gene matches. The CDR3 here is CASTIIAGHNEQFF. In DNA, the CDR3 is TGCGCCAGCACCATTATAGCGGGGCACAATGAGCAGTTCTTC. Full variable domain (missing parts from reference TRBV5-1 and TRBJ2-1): KAGVTQTPRYLIKTRGQQVTLSCSPISGHRSVSWYQQTPGQGLQFLFEYFSETQRNKGNFPGRFSGRQFSNSRSEMNVSTLELGDSALYLCASTIIAGHNEQFFGPGTRLTVL.

The rearrangement uses TRBV5-1 and TRBJ1-6; weak D call: TRBD1 (6 bases). This CDR3 comprises 14 residues. The germline V gene has CDR1 SGHRS and CDR2 YFSETQ. Trimming took 0 bases from V and 10 from J, leaving 11 bases between them. This chain's CDR3 is CASSLELGGSPLHF. The CDR3 bases are TGCGCCAGCAGCTTGGAGTTGGGGGGCTCACCCCTCCACTTT. The entire variable domain, with the rest obtained from reference TRBV5-1 and TRBJ1-6, is as follows: KAGVTQTPRYLIKTRGQQVTLSCSPISGHRSVSWYQQTPGQGLQFLFEYFSETQRNKGNFPGRFSGRQFSNSRSEMNVSTLELGDSALYLCASSLELGGSPLHFGNGTRLTVT.

On this clone itself: Other DNA sequences from this sample encode an identical CDR3 as well. The rearrangement uses TRBV7-9 and TRBJ1-1; TRBD1 is a possible D gene (5 bases). V lost 3 bases and J lost 0, with 8 bases in between. Germline V gene sequence: CDR1 SEHNR, CDR2 FQNEAQ (reference sequence). This CDR3 is built from 14 residues. In DNA, the CDR3 is TGTGCCAGCAGCTTCCAGGGTATGAACACTGAAGCTTTCTTT. It specifies CASSFQGMNTEAFF. The entire variable domain, with the rest obtained from reference TRBV7-9 and TRBJ1-1, is as follows: DTGVSQNPRHKITKRGQNVTFRCDPISEHNRLYWYRQTLGQGPEFLTYFQNEAQLEKSRLLSDRFSAERPKGSFSTLEIQRTEQGDSAMYLCASSFQGMNTEAFFGQGTRLTVV.